This TCR beta chain was documented in a study of cytomegalovirus exposure and HLA in healthy donors. A multiplex PCR was run with 60 Vbeta primers and 13 Jbeta primers. Assay: immunoSEQ multiplex PCR; the TCRdb copy retains only in-frame clones and omits some. The sample has approximately 200,000 clones; roughly four fifths are singletons. The study's findings and limits: Cytomegalovirus status was reportedly diagnosed by the classifier with high specificity and sensitivity. The authors assumed roughly uniform sequencing depth across donors for presence/absence analyses.

The study sampled nominally healthy donors, though unrecorded immune exposures were likely. In regard to this clone: The target antigen is unknown.

The V and J ends lost 1 base and 3 bases, in that order; junction bases with no gene match: 3. This CDR3 contains 15 residues. Looked up from germline, CDR1 is LNHDA and CDR2 is SQIVND (reference sequence). The source of this sequence is a young woman in good health and CMV-seropositive. The V gene is TRBV19, the J gene TRBJ2-7; 10 bases match TRBD1. The source material was PBMCs. The CDR3 DNA reads as TGTGCCAGTAGTATAGCCGGGACAGGGGACTACGAGCAGTACTTC. Its protein is CASSIAGTGDYEQYF.